A single sample gave rise to the 2 T cell receptor beta chains below, sequenced in a study of T cell repertoires in cytomegalovirus infection. Using its own MiXCR run on the reads, TCRdb lists one record per CDR3 protein. Counted here are 27,000 or so distinct CDR3 sequences, around 19% occurring once; the ten biggest clones make up about 82%. These receptors have no identified antigens. Sequenced here: CD8+ T cells from cultured PBMCs, sampled from culture after CMV antigen stimulation. These TCRs come from a human donor in good health (CMV status not recorded). Some clones in this sample may be carry-over from other donors' samples.

This clonotype was picked up one time. This sequence joins TRBV6-2 or TRBV6-3 and TRBJ2-7; D is ambiguous. Germline CDR1 and CDR2: MNHEY and SVGEGT. The CDR3 runs to 14 residues. V lost 2 bases to trimming and J lost 2 bases, with 10 bases between them. The CDR3 here is CASSYAGQPYEQYF. The CDR3 DNA follows: TGTGCCAGCAGTTACGCTGGGCAACCCTACGAGCAGTACTTC.

The chain couples TRBV5-1 to TRBJ2-7; 11 bases are a match to TRBD2. V shed 5 bases, J shed 6 bases, and the junction held 10 bases outside the gene matches. The CDR3 contains 15 residues. Germline V gene lookup returns CDR1 SGHRS and CDR2 YFSETQ. CDR3 sequence (DNA): TGCGCCAGCAGACTAACTAGCGGGAGATCTGGCGAGCAGTACTTC. This encodes CASRLTSGRSGEQYF.